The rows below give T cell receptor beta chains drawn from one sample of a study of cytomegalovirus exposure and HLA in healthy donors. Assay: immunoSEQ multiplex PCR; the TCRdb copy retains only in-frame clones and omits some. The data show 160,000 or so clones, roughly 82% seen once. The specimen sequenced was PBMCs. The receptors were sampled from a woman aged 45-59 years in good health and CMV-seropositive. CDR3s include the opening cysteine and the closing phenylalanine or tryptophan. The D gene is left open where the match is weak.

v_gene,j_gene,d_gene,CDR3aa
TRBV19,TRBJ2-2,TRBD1,CASRGQGALDTGELFF
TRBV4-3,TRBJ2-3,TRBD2,CASSQDPPSGGTDTQYF
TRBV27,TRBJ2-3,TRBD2,CASSTRGTSGATDTQYF
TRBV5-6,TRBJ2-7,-,CASSLAGESYEQYF
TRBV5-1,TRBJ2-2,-,CASFEGGLHTGELFF
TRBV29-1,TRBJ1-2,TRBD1,CSVDPGQGLTHGYTF
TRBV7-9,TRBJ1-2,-,CASSLAGLQGFDGYTF
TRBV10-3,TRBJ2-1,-,CAISELAGPRIGNEQFF
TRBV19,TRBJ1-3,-,CASSPLGGGSRNTIYF
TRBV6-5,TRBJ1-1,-,CASSYTEGEGAEAFF
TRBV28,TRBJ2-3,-,CASSGRDTQYF
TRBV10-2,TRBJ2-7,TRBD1,CASRPGQGTHEQYF
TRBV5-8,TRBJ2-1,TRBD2,CASSRGLAGSNEQFF
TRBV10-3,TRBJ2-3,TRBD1,CAIDLGTGSDTQYF
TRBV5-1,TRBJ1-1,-,CASSLGQSFSEAFF
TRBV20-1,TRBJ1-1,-,CSVRQEQQAFF
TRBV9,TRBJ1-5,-,CASSPKGNQPQHF
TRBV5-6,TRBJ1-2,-,CASSFRAHWGYTF
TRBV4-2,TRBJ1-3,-,CASSQDGGQGNTIYF
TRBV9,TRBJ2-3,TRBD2,CASSVKLAGATDTQYF
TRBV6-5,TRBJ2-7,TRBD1,CASRDRGWHEQYF
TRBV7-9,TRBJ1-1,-,CASSLRGGRGSEAFF
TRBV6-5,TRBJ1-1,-,CASSYDSLRMNTEAFF
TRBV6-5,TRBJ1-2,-,CASSITGTSYTF
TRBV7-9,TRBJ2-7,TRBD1,CASSSGTVNEQYF
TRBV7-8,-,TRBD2,CASSSRGVTYEQYF
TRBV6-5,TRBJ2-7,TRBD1,CASSRRQGAQEQYF
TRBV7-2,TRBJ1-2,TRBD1,CASSETQGVGYTF
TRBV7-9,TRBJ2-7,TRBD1,CASSPPDRGKEYF
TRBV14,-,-,CASSQAAGYEQYF
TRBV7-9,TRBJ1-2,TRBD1,CASSSGQNYGYTF
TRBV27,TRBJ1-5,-,CASSLGQFNQPQHF
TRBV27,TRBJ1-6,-,CASRATEPNSPLHF
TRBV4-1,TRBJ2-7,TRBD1,CASSQDRTGPYEQYF
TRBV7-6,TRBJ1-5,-,CASTYPDSNQPQHF
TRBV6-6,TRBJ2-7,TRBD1,CASRATGVAYEQYF
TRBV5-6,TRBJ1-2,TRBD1,CASSRTGLGYTF
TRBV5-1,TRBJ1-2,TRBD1,CASSLGVQGARGYTF
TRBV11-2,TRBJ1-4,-,CASSTRPGQTNEKLFF
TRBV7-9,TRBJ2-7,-,CASSLEWGGGEQYF
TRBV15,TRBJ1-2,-,CATSRDRGAGIGGYTF
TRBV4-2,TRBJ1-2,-,CASSQDRISMGYTF
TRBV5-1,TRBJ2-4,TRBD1,CARTCRDRTSVRAKNIQYF
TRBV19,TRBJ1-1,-,CASSMYGANTEAFF
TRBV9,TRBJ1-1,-,CASSVRGDAPEAFF
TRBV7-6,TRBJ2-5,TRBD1,CASRRLPSTGEETQYF
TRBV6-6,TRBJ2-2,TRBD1,CASRPQGAGELFF
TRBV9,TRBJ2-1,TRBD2,CASSVAASGNEQFF
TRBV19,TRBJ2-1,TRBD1,CASSLGTGQFF
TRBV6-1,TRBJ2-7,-,CASRGTQGLKYEQYF
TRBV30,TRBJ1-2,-,CAWSVVPGVDGYTF